This TCR beta chain was retrieved from a study of T cell responses to AZD1222 COVID-19 vaccine. Study-level results: Just five to seven people given AZD1222 tested seropositive at baseline.

Regarding this clone: Its cognate antigen is unknown.

Assay used: immunoSEQ multiplex PCR; TCRdb lists only in-frame clones, some missing. The sample gives approximately 80,000 clones, 75% to 90% of which show up once; around 5.8% is in the top ten. The specimen comprised peripheral blood, sampled on day 0 of AZD1222 vaccination. The receptor was isolated from an adult in good health.

CDR3 coding DNA: TGTGCCAGCAGCTCGACAGGACCCAATCAGCCCCAGCATTTT. Its protein product is CASSSTGPNQPQHF. The J gene is TRBJ1-5, the V gene TRBV7-9, with TRBD1 as a possible D gene (6 bases). CDR1 SEHNR and CDR2 FQNEAQ come from the germline V gene (reference sequence). Trimming cost V 4 bases and J 3 bases, with 10 bases left between them. This CDR3 comprises 14 residues.